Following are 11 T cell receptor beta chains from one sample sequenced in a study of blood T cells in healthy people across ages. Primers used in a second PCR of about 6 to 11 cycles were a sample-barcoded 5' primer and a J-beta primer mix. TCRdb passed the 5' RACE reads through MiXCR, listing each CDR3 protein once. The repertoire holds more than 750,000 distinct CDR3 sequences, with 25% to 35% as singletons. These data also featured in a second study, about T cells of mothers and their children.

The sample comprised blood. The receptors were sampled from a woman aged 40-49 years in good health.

CDR3 nucleotides: TGTGCCAGCAGTCCGGACAGGGATAGCTATGGCTACACCTTC. This sequence encodes CASSPDRDSYGYTF. J is TRBJ1-2 and V is TRBV2; 8 positions agree with TRBD1. The CDR3 is made up of 14 amino acids. In germline, CDR1 is SNHLY, CDR2 FYNNEI. V lost 5 bases and J lost 4; bases outside the gene matches: 6. Looking up the rest from reference TRBV2 and TRBJ1-2 gives the full variable domain: EPEVTQTPSHQVTQMGQEVILRCVPISNHLYFYWYRQILGQKVEFLVSFYNNEISEKSEIFDDQFSVERPDGSNFTLKIRSTKLEDSAMYFCASSPDRDSYGYTFGSGTRLTVV.

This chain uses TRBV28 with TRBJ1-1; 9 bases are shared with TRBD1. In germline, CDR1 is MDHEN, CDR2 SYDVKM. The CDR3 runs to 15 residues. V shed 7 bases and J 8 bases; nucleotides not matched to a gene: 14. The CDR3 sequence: CASNLSTGTGQEAFF. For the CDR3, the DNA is TGTGCCAGCAACTTATCAACCGGGACAGGGCAAGAAGCTTTCTTT.

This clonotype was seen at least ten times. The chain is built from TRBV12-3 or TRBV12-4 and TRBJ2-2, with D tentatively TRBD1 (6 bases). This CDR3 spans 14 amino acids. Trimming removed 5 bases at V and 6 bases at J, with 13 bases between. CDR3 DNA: TGTGCCAGCAGTCCCCAGGGGCCCCCCGGGGAGCTGTTTTTT. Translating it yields CASSPQGPPGELFF.

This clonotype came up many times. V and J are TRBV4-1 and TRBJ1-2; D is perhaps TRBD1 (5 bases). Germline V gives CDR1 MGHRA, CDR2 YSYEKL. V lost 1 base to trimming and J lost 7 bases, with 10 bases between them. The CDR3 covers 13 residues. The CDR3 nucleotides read TGCGCCAGCAGCCAAGCTGGGGGGGTTGGCTACACCTTC. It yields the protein CASSQAGGVGYTF.

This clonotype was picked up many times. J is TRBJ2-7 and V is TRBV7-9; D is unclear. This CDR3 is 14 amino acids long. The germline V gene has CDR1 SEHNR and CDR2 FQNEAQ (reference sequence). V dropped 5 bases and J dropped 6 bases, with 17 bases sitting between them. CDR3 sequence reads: CASSALTEFGEQYF. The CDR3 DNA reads TGTGCCAGCAGCGCCCTGACGGAGTTCGGCGAGCAGTACTTC.

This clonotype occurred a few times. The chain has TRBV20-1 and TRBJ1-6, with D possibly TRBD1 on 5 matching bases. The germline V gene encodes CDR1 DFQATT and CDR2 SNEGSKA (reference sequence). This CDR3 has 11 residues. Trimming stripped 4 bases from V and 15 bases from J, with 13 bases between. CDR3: CSAMGLLGLHF. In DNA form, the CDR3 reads TGCAGTGCTATGGGGCTTTTGGGCCTCCACTTT.

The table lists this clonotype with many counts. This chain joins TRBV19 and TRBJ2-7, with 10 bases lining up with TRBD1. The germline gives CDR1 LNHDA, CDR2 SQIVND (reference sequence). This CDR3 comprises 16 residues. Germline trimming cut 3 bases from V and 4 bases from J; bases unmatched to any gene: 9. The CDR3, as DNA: TGTGCCAGTAGTATTGCCGGGACAGGGGATTTTTACGAGCAGTACTTC. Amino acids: CASSIAGTGDFYEQYF.

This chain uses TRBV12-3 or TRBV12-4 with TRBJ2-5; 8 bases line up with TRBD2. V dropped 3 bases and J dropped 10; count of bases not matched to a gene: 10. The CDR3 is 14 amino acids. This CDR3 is CASSLNSGARGQYF. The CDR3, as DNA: TGTGCCAGCAGTTTGAATAGCGGGGCTAGGGGCCAGTACTTC.

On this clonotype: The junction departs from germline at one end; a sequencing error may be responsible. The CDR3 is CASSLPNEKPFF. The CDR3 DNA reads TGTGCCAGCAGCTTACCAAATGAAAAACCGTTTTTT. V usage is TRBV7-2 and J usage is TRBJ1-4; D gene uncertain. The V gene's germline CDR1 is SGHTA and CDR2 FQGNSA. There are 12 residues in the CDR3.

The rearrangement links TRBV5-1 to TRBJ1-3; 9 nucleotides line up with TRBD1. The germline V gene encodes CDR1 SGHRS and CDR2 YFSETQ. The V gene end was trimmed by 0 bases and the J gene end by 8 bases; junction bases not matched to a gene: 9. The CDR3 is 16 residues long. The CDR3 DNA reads TGCGCCAGCAGCTTGGTGGGACAGGGAGAAGGATACACCATATATTTT. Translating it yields CASSLVGQGEGYTIYF.

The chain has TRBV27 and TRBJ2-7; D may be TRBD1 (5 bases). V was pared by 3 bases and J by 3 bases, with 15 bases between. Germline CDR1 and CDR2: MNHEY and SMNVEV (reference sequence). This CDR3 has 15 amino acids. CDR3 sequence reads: CASSLKGPRYYEQYF. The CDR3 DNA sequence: TGTGCCAGCAGTTTGAAGGGGCCGAGGTACTACGAGCAGTACTTC.